The 22 T cell receptor beta chains below come from one sample, sequenced in a study of OX40 agonist ivuxolimab in advanced cancers. Profiling relied on immunoSEQ multiplex PCR, and the TCRdb table lists in-frame clones only, not all of them. The sample lists 80,000 to 95,000 clones, around 85% seen once, with less than 2% in the top ten. The source material was CD4+ or CD8+ T cells sorted from blood, sampled in a trial of the OX40 agonist ivuxolimab. The receptors derive from an adult with an advanced solid tumor such as melanoma, head and neck, liver or kidney cancer.

The chain combines TRBV30 with TRBJ1-2, with 9 bases that match TRBD1. V shed 3 bases, J shed 6 bases, and the junction held 5 bases outside the gene matches. This CDR3 has 13 residues. Germline values: CDR1 GTSNPN, CDR2 SVGIG (reference sequence). DNA of the CDR3: TGTGCCTGGAGAGGGACAGGGAGAGATGGCTACACCTTC. Translation: CAWRGTGRDGYTF.

The V gene is TRBV7-2, the J gene TRBJ2-1, with D possibly being TRBD2 (6 bases). This CDR3 is built from 14 residues. Germline assignment: CDR1 SGHTA and CDR2 FQGNSA. V was cut by 4 bases and J by 10 bases, with 17 bases left in between. CDR3 amino acids: CASSSRTGLTEQFF. The CDR3 DNA sequence: TGTGCCAGCAGCTCCCGAACTGGACTAACCGAGCAGTTCTTC.

The chain carries TRBV7-9 and TRBJ1-4; D gene uncertain. V gave up 4 bases and J gave up 8 bases, with 17 bases separating them. The V gene's germline CDR1 is SEHNR and CDR2 FQNEAQ (reference sequence). The CDR3 loop spans 15 amino acids. The CDR3 loop reads CASSWTQRAGEKLFF. As DNA, the CDR3 is TGTGCCAGCAGCTGGACCCAACGTGCGGGCGAAAAACTGTTTTTT. The variable domain in full, with the rest retrieved from reference TRBV7-9 and TRBJ1-4, is DTGVSQNPRHKITKRGQNVTFRCDPISEHNRLYWYRQTLGQGPEFLTYFQNEAQLEKSRLLSDRFSAERPKGSFSTLEIQRTEQGDSAMYLCASSWTQRAGEKLFFGSGTQLSVL.

V gene TRBV9 combines with J gene TRBJ1-1; TRBD1 matches 7 bases. This CDR3 has 15 residues. CDR1 SGDLS and CDR2 YYNGEE come from the germline V gene. After removal of 4 bases from V and 4 bases from J, the junction contained 10 bases not matched to a gene. The CDR3 protein is CASSPTGTERTEAFF. In DNA form, the CDR3 reads TGTGCCAGCAGCCCAACCGGGACAGAGCGCACTGAAGCTTTCTTT.

The genes are TRBV7-3 and TRBJ2-1, with 10 bases fitting TRBD1. Germline trimming cut 4 bases from V and 6 bases from J; bases unmatched to any gene: 9. Germline V gene sequence: CDR1 SGHTA, CDR2 FQGTGA. The CDR3 has 16 amino acids. CDR3 loop: CASSSPGTGALNEQFF. The CDR3 nucleotides read TGTGCCAGCAGCTCTCCCGGGACAGGGGCCCTCAATGAGCAGTTCTTC.

The chain uses TRBV25-1 and TRBJ2-1; TRBD1 agrees at 7 bases. V lost 2 bases to trimming and J lost 3 bases; unmatched junction nucleotides: 4. The CDR3 has 15 amino acids. Per the germline V gene, CDR1 is MGHDK and CDR2 is SYGVNS. In DNA, the CDR3 is TGTGCCAGCAGTGAACCCGGGACAGACTACAATGAGCAGTTCTTC. It yields the protein CASSEPGTDYNEQFF. Full variable domain (outside the CDR3, taken from reference TRBV25-1 and TRBJ2-1): EADIYQTPRYLVIGTGKKITLECSQTMGHDKMYWYQQDPGMELHLIHYSYGVNSTEKGDLSSESTVSRIRTEHFPLTLESARPSHTSQYLCASSEPGTDYNEQFFGPGTRLTVL.

The V and J genes are TRBV5-1 and TRBJ2-5; 7 positions match TRBD1. V lost 1 base and J lost 2; bases outside the gene matches: 5. CDR3 length: 15 amino acids. Per the germline V gene, CDR1 is SGHRS and CDR2 is YFSETQ. This chain's CDR3 is CASSLNRGIQETQYF. For the CDR3, the DNA is TGCGCCAGCAGCTTGAACAGGGGTATTCAAGAGACCCAGTACTTC.

V is TRBV18 and J is TRBJ2-1; 7 nucleotides match TRBD2. Per germline, CDR1 KGHSH and CDR2 LQKENI. CDR3 size: 15 residues. V gave up 2 bases and J gave up 4 bases; unmatched junction bases: 5. DNA for the CDR3: TGTGCCAGCTCACCAAAGCGGGGCGTGTACAATGAGCAGTTCTTC. Its protein product is CASSPKRGVYNEQFF. Supplemented by reference TRBV18 and TRBJ2-1, the full variable domain reads NAGVMQNPRHLVRRRGQEARLRCSPMKGHSHVYWYRQLPEEGLKFMVYLQKENIIDESGMPKERFSAEFPKEGPSILRIQQVVRGDSAAYFCASSPKRGVYNEQFFGPGTRLTVL.

The chain joins TRBV5-5 to TRBJ2-7; TRBD1 agrees at 8 bases. V dropped 4 bases and J dropped 3; count of bases not matched to a gene: 6. This CDR3 spans 14 amino acids. CDR1 SGHKS and CDR2 YYEKEE come from the germline V gene (reference sequence). This chain's CDR3 is CASSPGQGRYEQYF. CDR3 sequence (DNA): TGTGCCAGCAGCCCTGGACAGGGACGCTACGAGCAGTACTTC.

The chain recombines TRBV7-2 with TRBJ1-5; D gene unclear. Deletions cut 4 bases from V and 7 bases from J, with 11 bases between. This CDR3 is 13 amino acids long. Per the germline V gene, CDR1 is SGHTA and CDR2 is FQGNSA. The CDR3, as DNA: TGTGCCAGCAGCTCGGCCACGGGGCAGCCCCAGCATTTT. It encodes CASSSATGQPQHF.

This CDR3 reads CASSRDRARNEQFF. CDR3 coding DNA: TGTGCCAGCAGCCGGGACAGGGCTAGGAATGAGCAGTTCTTC. The rearrangement links TRBV27 to TRBJ2-1, with TRBD1 matching 9 bases. Germline V lookup: CDR1 MNHEY, CDR2 SMNVEV (reference sequence). Trimming at V came to 6 bases and at J to 7 bases, leaving 7 bases not matched to a gene. This CDR3 is 14 amino acids long.

CDR3 amino acids: CASSRGQVYNEQFF. As DNA, the CDR3 is TGCGCCAGCAGCCGGGGACAGGTCTACAATGAGCAGTTCTTC. This chain connects TRBV4-1 to TRBJ2-1; TRBD1 aligns across 8 bases. The CDR3 covers 14 residues. Germline V CDR1 and CDR2: MGHRA, YSYEKL. V lost 4 bases to trimming and J lost 3 bases; unmatched junction nucleotides: 2.

The V and J genes are TRBV6-6 and TRBJ1-6; a possible D gene is TRBD1 (5 bases). The CDR3 contains 12 residues. CDR1 MNHNY and CDR2 SVGAGI come from the germline V gene (reference sequence). V dropped 7 bases and J dropped 8 bases, with 9 bases sitting between them. The CDR3 loop is CASTGPDSPLHF. The CDR3 DNA sequence: TGTGCCAGCACGGGACCCGATTCACCCCTCCACTTT.

The CDR3 region is CASSPTYPGQGRVETQYF. For the CDR3, the DNA is TGTGCCAGCAGCCCAACCTACCCGGGACAGGGGAGAGTAGAGACCCAGTACTTC. The chain joins TRBV7-9 to TRBJ2-5, with 10 bases identical to TRBD1. The CDR3 length is 18 residues. J was trimmed by 4 bases and V by 5 bases; bases with no gene match: 16. Germline V CDR1 and CDR2: SEHNR, FQNEAQ (reference sequence).

The V call is TRBV6-5, the J call TRBJ2-3; TRBD1 or TRBD2 may be the D gene (5 bases each). The V gene's germline CDR1 is MNHEY and CDR2 SVGAGI. The CDR3 length is 11 residues. Trimming shortened V by 7 bases and J by 9 bases, and 11 bases separated the two germline ends. The CDR3 here is CASTARDTQYF. The CDR3 nucleotides are TGTGCCAGCACCGCCCGGGACACGCAGTATTTT.

The chain combines TRBV7-3 with TRBJ1-4; 9 bases match TRBD1. This CDR3 comprises 19 residues. V lost 3 bases, J lost 2 bases, and 13 bases stayed unmatched. Germline V CDR1 and CDR2: SGHTA, FQGTGA. The CDR3, as DNA: TGTGCCAGCAGCTTTAGGGACAGGGAAGGGACAGCGACTAATGAAAAACTGTTTTTT. Translating it yields CASSFRDREGTATNEKLFF.

This clone was seen once. The genes are TRBV28 and TRBJ1-5; 10 bases agree with TRBD1. Germline V gene data show CDR1 as MDHEN and CDR2 as SYDVKM. The J segment lost 7 bases and the V segment lost 0 bases, leaving 12 bases of the junction unmatched. The length of the CDR3 is 18 residues. CDR3 loop: CASSLWDRGTSGRQPQHF. DNA of the CDR3: TGTGCCAGCAGTTTATGGGACAGGGGGACTTCAGGTCGGCAGCCCCAGCATTTT.

The chain is built from TRBV2 and TRBJ2-3, with 7 bases identical to TRBD1. Germline CDR1 SNHLY, CDR2 FYNNEI. V lost 6 bases to trimming and J lost 3 bases; unmatched junction nucleotides: 9. CDR3 size: 15 residues. The CDR3 is CASRRQGVRTDTQYF. The CDR3 DNA reads TGTGCCAGCAGAAGACAGGGAGTACGTACAGATACGCAGTATTTT.

CDR3 bases: TGCGCCAGCAGCCGCAGGGGGGCGTCAGAGACCCAGTACTTC. It translates to CASSRRGASETQYF. This chain links TRBV4-1 with TRBJ2-5; possibly TRBD1 for D (7 bases). The CDR3 extends over 14 amino acids. Germline CDR1 is MGHRA and CDR2 is YSYEKL. The ends were cut back, 4 bases at V and 4 bases at J, with 13 bases in the middle.

CDR3 sequence: CASSLEAGQGGETQYF. The CDR3 coding sequence is TGTGCCAGCAGCTTGGAGGCGGGACAGGGAGGGGAGACCCAGTACTTC. The J gene is TRBJ2-5, the V gene TRBV5-4, with TRBD1 matching over 9 bases. V shed 0 bases, J shed 5 bases, and the junction held 8 bases outside the gene matches. The CDR3 consists of 16 residues. The germline V gene encodes CDR1 SGHNT and CDR2 YYREEE (reference sequence). Together with reference TRBV5-4 and TRBJ2-5, the CDR3 gives the full variable domain: ETGVTQSPTHLIKTRGQQVTLRCSSQSGHNTVSWYQQALGQGPQFIFQYYREEENGRGNFPPRFSGLQFPNYSSELNVNALELDDSALYLCASSLEAGQGGETQYFGPGTRLLVL.

This chain uses TRBV19 with TRBJ1-2, with TRBD1 identical over 7 bases. This CDR3 has 15 amino acids. V trimming: 2 bases; J trimming: 4 bases; junction bases outside the gene matches: 7. Germline lookup yields CDR1 LNHDA and CDR2 SQIVND (reference sequence). The DNA for the CDR3 is TGTGCCAGTAGTATAACACAGGGGCCCACCTATGGCTACACCTTC. Its protein product is CASSITQGPTYGYTF.

The gene calls are TRBV21-1 and TRBJ2-7; the table's D gene call, TRBD1, was not cross checked with the DNA. TRBV21-1 represents a pseudogene. The CDR3 extends over 16 amino acids. For the CDR3, the DNA is TGTGCCAGCAGCAAGCGTGTGACAGGGGTTGTCTACGAGCAGTACTTC. Translated: CASSKRVTGVVYEQYF.